This T cell receptor (beta chain) is drawn from a study of identical twins. The study, taken as a whole, reports: Part of the zero-insertion signal could reflect confounding by invariant MAIT and iNKT cells. For monozygotic twins, models underestimated out-of-frame TCR alpha sharing. The study drew conclusions from cross-sectional statistical analysis, not from following the same donors.

Concerning this clonotype itself: The antigen remains undetermined.

Unique molecular identifiers were present on the cDNA, and a universal primer site came from template switching. TCRdb itself ran the 5' RACE reads through MiXCR, one entry per CDR3 protein. The sample consists of around 670,000 distinct CDR3 sequences, over 5% of them appearing once. This receptor was identified in a man aged 18-30 years in good health. The sequencing input was naive T cells sorted from blood.

In DNA form, the CDR3 reads TGTGCCAGCTCCAACCTGACAACCAATTCACCCCTCCACTTT. Protein product: CASSNLTTNSPLHF. The V and J genes are TRBV27 and TRBJ1-6; no reliable D call. V lost 8 bases, J lost 7 bases, and 15 bases lay in between. This CDR3 has 14 residues. Per germline, CDR1 MNHEY and CDR2 SMNVEV (reference sequence).